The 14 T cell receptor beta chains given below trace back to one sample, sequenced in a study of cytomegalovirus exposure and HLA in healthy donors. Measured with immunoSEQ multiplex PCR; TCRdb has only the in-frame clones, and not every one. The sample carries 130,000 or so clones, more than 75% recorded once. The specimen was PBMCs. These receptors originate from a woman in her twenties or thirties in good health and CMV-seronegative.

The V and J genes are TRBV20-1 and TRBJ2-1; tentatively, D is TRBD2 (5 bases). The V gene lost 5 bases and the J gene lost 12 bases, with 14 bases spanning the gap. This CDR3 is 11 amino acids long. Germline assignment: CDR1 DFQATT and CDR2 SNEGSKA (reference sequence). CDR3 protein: CSALATPGQFF. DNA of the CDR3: TGCAGTGCTCTAGCTACCCCCGGGCAGTTCTTC.

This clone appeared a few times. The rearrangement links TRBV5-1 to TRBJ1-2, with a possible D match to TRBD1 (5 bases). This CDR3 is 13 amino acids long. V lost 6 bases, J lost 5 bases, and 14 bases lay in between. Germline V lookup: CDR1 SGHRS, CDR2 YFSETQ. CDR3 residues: CASTLTGDYGYTF. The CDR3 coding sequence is TGCGCCAGCACCCTTACAGGAGATTATGGCTACACCTTC. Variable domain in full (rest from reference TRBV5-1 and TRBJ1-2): KAGVTQTPRYLIKTRGQQVTLSCSPISGHRSVSWYQQTPGQGLQFLFEYFSETQRNKGNFPGRFSGRQFSNSRSEMNVSTLELGDSALYLCASTLTGDYGYTFGSGTRLTVV.

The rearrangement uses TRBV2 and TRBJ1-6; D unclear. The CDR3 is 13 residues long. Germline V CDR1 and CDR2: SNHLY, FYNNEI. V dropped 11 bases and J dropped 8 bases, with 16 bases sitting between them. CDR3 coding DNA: TGTGCCGCTAGAGGGCGCGAGGATTCACCCCTCCACTTT. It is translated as CAARGREDSPLHF. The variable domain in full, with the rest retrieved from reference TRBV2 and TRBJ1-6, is EPEVTQTPSHQVTQMGQEVILRCVPISNHLYFYWYRQILGQKVEFLVSFYNNEISEKSEIFDDQFSVERPDGSNFTLKIRSTKLEDSAMYFCAARGREDSPLHFGNGTRLTVT.

In DNA form, the CDR3 reads TGTGCCAGCAGCTTAGGGGGAGGGCAACTTTCCTACGAGCAGTACTTC. This encodes CASSLGGGQLSYEQYF. The chain is built from TRBV7-8 and TRBJ2-7, with TRBD2 matching over 7 bases. From germline, CDR1 is SGHVS and CDR2 FQNEAQ. Trimming took 1 base from V and 1 from J; bases not matched to a gene: 7. CDR3 length: 16 amino acids.

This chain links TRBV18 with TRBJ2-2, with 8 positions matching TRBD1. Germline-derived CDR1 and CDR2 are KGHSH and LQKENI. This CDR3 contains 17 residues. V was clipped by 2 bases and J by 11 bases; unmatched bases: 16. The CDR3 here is CASSPGLSDRDNSELFF. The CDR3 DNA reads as TGTGCCAGCTCACCAGGCTTGTCGGACAGGGACAATTCTGAGCTGTTTTTT.

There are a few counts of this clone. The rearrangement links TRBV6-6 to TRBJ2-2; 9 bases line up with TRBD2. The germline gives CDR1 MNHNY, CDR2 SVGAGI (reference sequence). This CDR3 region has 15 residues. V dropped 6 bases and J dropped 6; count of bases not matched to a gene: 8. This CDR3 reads CASSHLRGGAGELFF. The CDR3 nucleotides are TGTGCCAGCAGCCACTTACGCGGGGGGGCCGGGGAGCTGTTTTTT.

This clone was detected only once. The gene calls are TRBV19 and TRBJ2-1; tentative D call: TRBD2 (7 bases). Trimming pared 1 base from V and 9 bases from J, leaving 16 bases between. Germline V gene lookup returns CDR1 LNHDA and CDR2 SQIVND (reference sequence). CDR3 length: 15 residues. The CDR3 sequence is CASSIVGGGAGEQFF. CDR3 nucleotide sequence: TGTGCCAGTAGTATAGTCGGTGGGGGGGCCGGTGAGCAGTTCTTC.

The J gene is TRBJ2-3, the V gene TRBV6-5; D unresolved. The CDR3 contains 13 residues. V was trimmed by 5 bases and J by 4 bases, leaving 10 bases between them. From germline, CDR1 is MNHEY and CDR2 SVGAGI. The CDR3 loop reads CASSDSRADTQYF. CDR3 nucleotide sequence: TGTGCCAGCAGTGATTCTCGAGCAGATACGCAGTATTTT.

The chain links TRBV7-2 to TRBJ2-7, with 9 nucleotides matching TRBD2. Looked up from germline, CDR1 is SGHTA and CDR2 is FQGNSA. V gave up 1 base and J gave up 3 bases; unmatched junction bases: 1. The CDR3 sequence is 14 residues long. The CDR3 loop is CASSLGAGGYEQYF. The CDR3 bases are TGTGCCAGCAGCTTAGGAGCGGGGGGCTACGAGCAGTACTTC.

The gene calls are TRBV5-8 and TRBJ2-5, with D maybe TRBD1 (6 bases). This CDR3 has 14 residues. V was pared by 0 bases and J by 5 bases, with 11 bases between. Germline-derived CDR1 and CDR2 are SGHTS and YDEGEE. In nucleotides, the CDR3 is TGTGCCAGCAGCTTGGAGCTTAGGGGGGAGACCCAGTACTTC. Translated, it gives CASSLELRGETQYF.

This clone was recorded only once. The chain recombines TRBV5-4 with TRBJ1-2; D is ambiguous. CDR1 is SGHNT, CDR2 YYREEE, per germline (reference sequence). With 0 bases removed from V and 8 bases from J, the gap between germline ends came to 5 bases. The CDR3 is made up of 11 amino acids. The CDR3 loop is CASSLAQGYTF. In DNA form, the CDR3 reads TGTGCCAGCAGCTTGGCACAGGGCTACACCTTC. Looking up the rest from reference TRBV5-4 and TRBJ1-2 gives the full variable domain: ETGVTQSPTHLIKTRGQQVTLRCSSQSGHNTVSWYQQALGQGPQFIFQYYREEENGRGNFPPRFSGLQFPNYSSELNVNALELDDSALYLCASSLAQGYTFGSGTRLTVV.

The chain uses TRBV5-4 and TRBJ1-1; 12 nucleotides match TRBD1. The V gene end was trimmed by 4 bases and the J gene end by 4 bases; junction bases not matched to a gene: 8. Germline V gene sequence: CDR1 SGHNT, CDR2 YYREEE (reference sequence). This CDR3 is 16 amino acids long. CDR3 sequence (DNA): TGTGCCAGCAGCCTCCGGGACAGGGGGCTCAGCACTGAAGCTTTCTTT. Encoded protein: CASSLRDRGLSTEAFF.

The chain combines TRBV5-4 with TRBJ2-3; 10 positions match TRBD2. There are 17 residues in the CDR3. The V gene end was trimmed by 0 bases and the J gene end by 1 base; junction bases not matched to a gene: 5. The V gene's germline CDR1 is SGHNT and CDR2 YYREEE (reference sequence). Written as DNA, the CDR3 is TGTGCCAGCAGCTTGGCGCTAGCGGGGGATGGCACAGATACGCAGTATTTT. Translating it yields CASSLALAGDGTDTQYF.

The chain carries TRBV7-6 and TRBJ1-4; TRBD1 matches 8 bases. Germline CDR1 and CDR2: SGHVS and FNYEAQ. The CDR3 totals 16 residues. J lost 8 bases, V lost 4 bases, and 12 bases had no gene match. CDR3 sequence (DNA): TGTGCCAGCAGCTCGCTTGGACAGGGTAATCAAGAAAAACTGTTTTTT. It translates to CASSSLGQGNQEKLFF.